A single sample gave rise to the 24 T cell receptor beta chains below, sequenced in a study of blood T cell repertoires in COVID-19. Generated by immunoSEQ multiplex PCR, the TCRdb table keeps only in-frame clones and is missing some. The sample lists about 280,000 clones; approximately 86% were seen once. Sequences were obtained from peripheral blood. Receptor source: a woman in her 30s who had recovered from COVID-19.

The V and J genes are TRBV6-5 and TRBJ2-2, with a weak D call TRBD2 (6 bases). Germline CDR1 and CDR2: MNHEY and SVGAGI. The CDR3 is 15 amino acids. V dropped 2 bases and J dropped 6 bases, with 13 bases sitting between them. The CDR3, as DNA: TGTGCCAGCAGTTACGGGGGACTCGGGGCCGGGGAGCTGTTTTTT. This translates into CASSYGGLGAGELFF.

The chain couples TRBV10-3 to TRBJ2-1, with 10 bases that match TRBD2. V shed 6 bases, J shed 8 bases, and the junction held 13 bases outside the gene matches. The germline V gene has CDR1 ENHRY and CDR2 SYGVKD. The CDR3 extends over 16 amino acids. In DNA form, the CDR3 reads TGTGCCATCAGCGAGCAGCGGGGGGGCGTTAAGGATGAGCAGTTCTTC. Translated, it gives CAISEQRGGVKDEQFF.

The CDR3 reads CSVSGTVTYEQYF. The CDR3 DNA sequence: TGCAGCGTTTCCGGGACAGTTACCTACGAGCAGTACTTC. The chain employs TRBV29-1 and TRBJ2-7; 7 positions match TRBD1. V shed 5 bases, J shed 2 bases, and the junction held 6 bases outside the gene matches. There are 13 residues in the CDR3. Germline V CDR1 and CDR2: SQVTM, ANQGSEA.

The chain recombines TRBV11-2 with TRBJ2-1, with 8 positions matching TRBD1. CDR3 size: 16 residues. From germline, CDR1 is SGHAT and CDR2 FQNNGV. V shed 4 bases and J 6 bases; nucleotides not matched to a gene: 11. DNA of the CDR3: TGTGCCAGCAGCTGGACATTTTTGGACAGGGTCAATGAGCAGTTCTTC. Its protein is CASSWTFLDRVNEQFF.

The V gene is TRBV6-2 or TRBV6-3, the J gene TRBJ1-3; maybe TRBD1 (5 bases). This CDR3 contains 15 residues. Germline CDR1 reads MNHEY; CDR2 reads SVGEGT. Trimming cost V 2 bases and J 4 bases, with 12 bases left between them. The CDR3 DNA reads TGTGCCAGCAGTTACAGGGGCAACTCCGGAAACACCATATATTTT. This sequence encodes CASSYRGNSGNTIYF.

This clone turned up a few times. The chain has TRBV6-2 or TRBV6-3 and TRBJ2-3; 16 nucleotides align to TRBD2. This CDR3 has 16 amino acids. The germline V gene encodes CDR1 MNHEY and CDR2 SVGEGT. The junction had 6 bases not matched to a gene; V was cut back by 4 bases and J by 8 bases. CDR3: CASSSGTSGRAGTQYF. The DNA for the CDR3 is TGTGCCAGCAGTTCGGGGACTAGCGGGAGGGCCGGTACGCAGTATTTT.

This rearrangement joins TRBV19 to TRBJ1-5; 10 positions agree with TRBD1. This CDR3 has 15 residues. The trim removed 5 bases at V and 5 bases at J, leaving 6 bases unmatched. Looked up from germline, CDR1 is LNHDA and CDR2 is SQIVND (reference sequence). The CDR3 is CASSPQDRGDQPQHF. The CDR3 DNA reads TGTGCCAGTAGTCCACAGGACAGGGGGGATCAGCCCCAGCATTTT.

The chain combines TRBV5-6 with TRBJ2-2; no clear D. This CDR3 contains 13 residues. Trimming cost V 4 bases and J 6 bases, with 10 bases left between them. Germline values: CDR1 SGHDT, CDR2 YYEEEE. In DNA form, the CDR3 reads TGTGCCAGCAGCCTGTACAGTGCCGGGGAGCTGTTTTTT. It encodes CASSLYSAGELFF.

The rearrangement joins TRBV20-1 to TRBJ2-2, with 8 bases fitting TRBD1. This CDR3 is built from 16 residues. Germline V lookup: CDR1 DFQATT, CDR2 SNEGSKA (reference sequence). V trimming: 5 bases; J trimming: 4 bases; junction bases outside the gene matches: 12. The CDR3 protein is CSARESSRGRTGELFF. The DNA for the CDR3 is TGCAGTGCTCGTGAATCGAGCAGGGGGCGCACCGGGGAGCTGTTTTTT.

This clone has just one count. J is TRBJ2-7 and V is TRBV14; 10 nucleotides align to TRBD1. CDR1 and CDR2 from the germline V gene are SGHDN and FVKESK. Trimming at V came to 1 base and at J to 4 bases, leaving 4 bases not matched to a gene. CDR3 length: 15 residues. The CDR3 region has the DNA TGTGCCAGCAGCCAAGTAGGACAGGGGGTTTACGAGCAGTACTTC. Translating it yields CASSQVGQGVYEQYF.

The genes are TRBV4-2 and TRBJ1-2, with 9 bases matching TRBD1. V dropped 2 bases and J dropped 2; count of bases not matched to a gene: 6. The germline CDR1 and CDR2 sequences are LGHNA and YNFKEQ. The CDR3 covers 16 residues. The DNA for the CDR3 is TGTGCCAGCAGCCAATCCGGGACAGGGCAAAACTATGGCTACACCTTC. This encodes CASSQSGTGQNYGYTF.

For the CDR3, the DNA is TGCGCCAGCAGCCCGCTCCGGGGGGGCTACACCTTC. Protein sequence: CASSPLRGGYTF. This chain connects TRBV4-1 to TRBJ1-2; D perhaps matches TRBD1 (5 bases). CDR1 and CDR2 from the germline V gene are MGHRA and YSYEKL. The ends were cut back, 4 bases at V and 8 bases at J, with 11 bases in the middle. The CDR3 spans 12 residues.

The V call is TRBV5-5, the J call TRBJ2-3, with D uncertain. This CDR3 spans 17 amino acids. CDR1 and CDR2 (germline): SGHKS, YYEKEE (reference sequence). V gave up 2 bases and J gave up 1 base, with 17 bases separating them. The CDR3 protein is CASSFLTLLSGTDTQYF. The CDR3 DNA is TGTGCCAGCAGCTTCCTAACGTTGTTGAGTGGCACAGATACGCAGTATTTT.

V gene TRBV5-1 combines with J gene TRBJ1-2; no definite D call. V was cut by 0 bases and J by 1 base, with 7 bases left in between. The CDR3 has 14 residues. Looked up from germline, CDR1 is SGHRS and CDR2 is YFSETQ. This CDR3 reads CASSLALSNYGYTF. The CDR3 nucleotides are TGCGCCAGCAGCTTGGCCCTGAGTAACTATGGCTACACCTTC.

V gene TRBV28 combines with J gene TRBJ2-7, with TRBD2 matching over 10 bases. Germline values: CDR1 MDHEN, CDR2 SYDVKM. Unmatched junction bases numbered 11, after V lost 2 bases and J lost 4 bases. This CDR3 has 17 residues. The chain's CDR3 is CASSLPRLAGRLYEQYF. CDR3 in DNA: TGTGCCAGCAGTTTACCCCGACTAGCGGGTAGACTTTACGAGCAGTACTTC.

J is TRBJ2-7 and V is TRBV7-2, with TRBD1 matching over 9 bases. The CDR3 is 14 residues long. Per germline, CDR1 SGHTA and CDR2 FQGNSA. V trimming: 3 bases; J trimming: 6 bases; junction bases outside the gene matches: 6. CDR3 residues: CASSFGTGSGEQYF. Written as DNA, the CDR3 is TGTGCCAGCAGCTTCGGGACAGGGTCGGGCGAGCAGTACTTC.

This chain joins TRBV5-4 and TRBJ1-1, with D tentatively TRBD1 (6 bases). The CDR3 extends over 15 amino acids. V lost 4 bases and J lost 1, with 14 bases in between. CDR1 is SGHNT and CDR2 is YYREEE in the germline V gene (reference sequence). For the CDR3, the DNA is TGTGCCAGCAGCCCTGGACAGCGAGGGAACACTGAAGCTTTCTTT. It specifies CASSPGQRGNTEAFF. The full variable domain, completed using reference TRBV5-4 and TRBJ1-1, is ETGVTQSPTHLIKTRGQQVTLRCSSQSGHNTVSWYQQALGQGPQFIFQYYREEENGRGNFPPRFSGLQFPNYSSELNVNALELDDSALYLCASSPGQRGNTEAFFGQGTRLTVV.

The V gene is TRBV6-6, the J gene TRBJ1-2; D remains unclear. CDR3 length: 13 amino acids. CDR1 and CDR2 from the germline V gene are MNHNY and SVGAGI (reference sequence). Trimming stripped 8 bases from V and 2 bases from J, with 12 bases between. The CDR3 DNA reads as TGTGCCAGCTCGAACAGTCTAAACTATGGCTACACCTTC. Translating gives CASSNSLNYGYTF.

This clone appeared a few times. This chain joins TRBV10-3 and TRBJ2-5, with 7 bases identical to TRBD2. J was trimmed by 3 bases and V by 11 bases; bases with no gene match: 9. Germline-derived CDR1 and CDR2 are ENHRY and SYGVKD. This CDR3 has 13 residues. The CDR3 sequence: CAGREALKETQYF. CDR3 nucleotides: TGTGCCGGGAGGGAGGCCCTTAAAGAGACCCAGTACTTC.

This sequence joins TRBV2 and TRBJ1-2, with D maybe TRBD1 (6 bases). V lost 5 bases and J lost 5, with 9 bases in between. The germline V gene has CDR1 SNHLY and CDR2 FYNNEI. CDR3 length: 12 residues. The CDR3 coding sequence is TGTGCCAGCAGTCACAGGGAGTATGGCTACACCTTC. As protein: CASSHREYGYTF.

The V and J genes are TRBV28 and TRBJ2-3; 8 nucleotides agree with TRBD1. V shed 5 bases, J shed 4 bases, and the junction held 2 bases outside the gene matches. This CDR3 has 13 amino acids. CDR1 is MDHEN, CDR2 SYDVKM, per germline. The CDR3 DNA reads as TGTGCCAGCAGTGGACAGGGTCCAGATACGCAGTATTTT. Translating it yields CASSGQGPDTQYF.

The chain is built from TRBV7-2 and TRBJ1-1; the D is unclear. The V gene's germline CDR1 is SGHTA and CDR2 FQGNSA. The CDR3 is 14 amino acids. V lost 5 bases, J lost 3 bases, and 13 bases lay in between. CDR3 region: CASSPVVGHTEAFF. Here the CDR3 DNA reads TGTGCCAGCAGCCCCGTTGTGGGCCACACTGAAGCTTTCTTT.

This chain connects TRBV2 to TRBJ1-2, with D maybe TRBD1 (6 bases). V was cut by 6 bases and J by 8 bases, with 16 bases left in between. Germline loops: CDR1 SNHLY, CDR2 FYNNEI. CDR3 size: 13 residues. DNA of the CDR3: TGTGCCAGCAGGACCCAGGGGAAAGGGGGCTACACCTTC. Amino acid sequence: CASRTQGKGGYTF.

The V and J genes are TRBV2 and TRBJ1-2, with 10 bases fitting TRBD1. CDR1 and CDR2 from the germline V gene are SNHLY and FYNNEI. Losses at the gene ends were 7 bases for V and 7 bases for J; bases not matched to a gene: 6. This CDR3 is built from 13 residues. The CDR3 here is CASKGQGQRGYTF. For the CDR3, the DNA is TGTGCCAGCAAGGGACAGGGGCAACGTGGCTACACCTTC.